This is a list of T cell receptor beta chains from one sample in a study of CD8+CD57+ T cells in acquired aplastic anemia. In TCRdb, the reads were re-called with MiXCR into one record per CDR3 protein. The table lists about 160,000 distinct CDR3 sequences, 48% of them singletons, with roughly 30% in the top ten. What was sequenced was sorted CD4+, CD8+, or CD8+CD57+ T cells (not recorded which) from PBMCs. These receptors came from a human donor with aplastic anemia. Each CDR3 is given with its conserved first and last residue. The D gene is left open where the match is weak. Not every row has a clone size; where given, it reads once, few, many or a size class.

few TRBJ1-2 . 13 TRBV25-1 CASSVRVGVGYTF TGTGCCAGCAGCGTCAGGGTAGGAGTTGGCTACACCTTC
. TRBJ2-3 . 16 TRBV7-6 CASSLASGVRVDTQYF TGTGCCAGCAGCTTAGCCTCCGGTGTCCGAGTCGATACGCAGTATTTT
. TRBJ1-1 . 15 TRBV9 CASSGGGGADTEAFF TGTGCCAGCAGCGGAGGGGGGGGTGCGGACACTGAAGCTTTCTTT
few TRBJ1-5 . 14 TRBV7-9 CASSLGQQNQPQHF TGTGCCAGCAGCTTAGGACAGCAGAATCAGCCCCAGCATTTT
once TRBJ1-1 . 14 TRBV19 CASSIGRAHTEAFF TGTGCCAGTAGTATTGGGAGGGCCCACACTGAAGCTTTCTTT
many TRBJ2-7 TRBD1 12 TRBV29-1 CSAQGSPYEQYF TGCAGCGCACAGGGGAGCCCGTACGAGCAGTACTTC
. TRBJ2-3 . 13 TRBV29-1 CSVDESGKDTQYF TGCAGCGTTGATGAATCGGGGAAAGATACGCAGTATTTT
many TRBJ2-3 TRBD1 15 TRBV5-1 CASSLTGASTDTQYF TGCGCCAGCAGCTTAACAGGGGCTAGCACAGATACGCAGTATTTT
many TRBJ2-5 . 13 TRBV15 CATSRAGQETQYF TGTGCCACCAGCAGAGCCGGGCAAGAGACCCAGTACTTC
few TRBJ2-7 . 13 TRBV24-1 CATSGTGTYEQYF TGTGCCACCAGTGGAACCGGGACCTACGAGCAGTACTTC
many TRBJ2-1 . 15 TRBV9 CASSVEGMVWDEQFF TGTGCCAGCAGCGTAGAGGGGATGGTTTGGGATGAGCAGTTCTTC
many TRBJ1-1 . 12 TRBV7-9 CASSLGEAEAFF TGTGCCAGCAGCTTAGGAGAAGCTGAAGCTTTCTTT
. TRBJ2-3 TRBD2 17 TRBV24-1 CATSDLSGGVGTDTQYF TGTGCCACCAGTGATTTGAGTGGGGGGGTTGGCACAGATACGCAGTATTTT
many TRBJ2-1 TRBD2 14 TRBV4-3 CASSLGLVGNEQFF TGCGCCAGCAGCCTAGGACTAGTGGGCAATGAGCAGTTCTTC
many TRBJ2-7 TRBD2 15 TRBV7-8 CASSPERGGSYEQYF TGTGCCAGCAGCCCCGAGCGGGGGGGATCCTACGAGCAGTACTTC
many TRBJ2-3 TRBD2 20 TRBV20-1 CSARGDAGTSGSGTTDTQYF TGCAGTGCTAGAGGAGACGCCGGGACTAGCGGGAGTGGAACGACAGATACGCAGTATTTT
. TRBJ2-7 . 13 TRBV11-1 CASSFEGFPEQYF TGTGCCAGCAGCTTTGAAGGGTTTCCGGAGCAGTACTTC
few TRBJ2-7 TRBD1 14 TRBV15 CATSMGQGGYEQYF TGTGCCACCAGCATGGGACAGGGTGGCTACGAGCAGTACTTC
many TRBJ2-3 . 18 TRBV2 CASSELGSGESGTDTQYF TGTGCCAGCAGTGAATTGGGTTCAGGGGAGTCTGGCACAGATACGCAGTATTTT
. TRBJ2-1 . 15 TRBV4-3 CASSQDRLSYNEQFF TGCGCCAGCAGCCAAGATCGACTCTCCTACAATGAGCAGTTCTTC
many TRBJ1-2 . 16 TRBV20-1 CSATPIGGGAFYGYTF TGCAGTGCTACGCCAATTGGGGGAGGGGCCTTCTATGGCTACACCTTC
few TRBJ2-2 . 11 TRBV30 CACPSVGELFF TGTGCCTGCCCAAGTGTCGGGGAGCTGTTTTTT
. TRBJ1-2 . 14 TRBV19 CASSPQGTPYGYTF TGTGCCAGTAGTCCCCAGGGAACACCCTATGGCTACACCTTC
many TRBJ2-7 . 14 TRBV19 CASSIVPGGYEQYF TGTGCCAGTAGTATAGTCCCCGGGGGCTACGAGCAGTACTTC
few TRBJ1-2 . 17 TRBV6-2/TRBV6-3 CASSHYSTVHPNYGYTF TGTGCCAGCAGCCATTATTCGACAGTCCATCCCAACTATGGCTACACCTTC
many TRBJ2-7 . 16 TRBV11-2 CASSPRIRTGTYEQYF TGTGCCAGCAGCCCTCGGATCCGGACGGGCACCTACGAGCAGTACTTC
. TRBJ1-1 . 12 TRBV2 CASRPDGAEAFF TGTGCCAGCCGCCCTGATGGGGCTGAAGCTTTCTTT
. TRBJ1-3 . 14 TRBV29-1 CSVEVGDSGNTIYF TGCAGCGTTGAAGTGGGCGATTCTGGAAACACCATATATTTT
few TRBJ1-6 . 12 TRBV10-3 CAVGTGDSPLHF TGTGCCGTTGGGACGGGGGATTCACCCCTCCACTTT
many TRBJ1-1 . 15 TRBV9 CASSVDPGPGREAFF TGTGCCAGCAGCGTAGACCCAGGGCCGGGGCGAGAAGCTTTCTTT
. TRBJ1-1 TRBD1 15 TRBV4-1 CASSHKTGENTEAFF TGCGCCAGCAGCCATAAAACAGGGGAGAACACTGAAGCTTTCTTT
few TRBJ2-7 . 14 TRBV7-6 CASSLAGGRDEQYF TGTGCCAGCAGCTTAGCTGGGGGTCGGGACGAGCAGTACTTC
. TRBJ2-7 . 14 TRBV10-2 CASSVSTGSTEQYF TGCGCCAGCAGTGTTAGTACAGGATCTACGGAGCAGTACTTC
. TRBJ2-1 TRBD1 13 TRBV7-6 CACGTGPYNEQFF TGTGCCTGCGGGACAGGCCCCTACAATGAGCAGTTCTTC
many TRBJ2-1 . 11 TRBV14 CASSHDNEQFF TGTGCCAGCAGCCATGATAATGAGCAGTTCTTC
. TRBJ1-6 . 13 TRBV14 CASSQVRRTPLHF TGTGCCAGCAGCCAAGTGCGCAGGACACCCCTCCACTTT
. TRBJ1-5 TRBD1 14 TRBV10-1 CASRGDRVEQPQHF TGCGCCAGCAGGGGGGACAGGGTGGAGCAGCCCCAGCATTTT
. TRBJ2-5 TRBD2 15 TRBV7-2 CASSTRLAGQETQYF TGTGCCAGCAGCACGCGACTAGCGGGACAAGAGACCCAGTACTTC
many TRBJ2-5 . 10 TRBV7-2 CASSPSLVDF TGTGCCAGCAGCCCCTCCCTGGTTGACTTC
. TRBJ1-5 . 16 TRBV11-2 CASSPKKVGVNQPQHF TGTGCCAGCAGCCCCAAGAAGGTCGGAGTAAATCAGCCCCAGCATTTT